Listed below are T cell receptor beta chains from one sample, sequenced in a study of OX40 agonist ivuxolimab in advanced cancers. Method: immunoSEQ multiplex PCR; TCRdb's copy keeps in-frame clones and lacks some. The sample consists of some 80,000 clones, nearly 90% of them appearing once. The source material was CD4+ or CD8+ T cells sorted from blood, sampled in a trial of the OX40 agonist ivuxolimab. The receptors shown here come from an adult with an advanced solid tumor such as melanoma, head and neck, liver or kidney cancer. Both conserved end residues are part of each CDR3. A D gene is named only where the DNA matches it firmly. Not every row has a clone size; where given, it reads once, few, many or a size class.

v_call	j_call	clone_size	d_call	cdr3_length	cdr3_aa	cdr3_nt
TRBV4-1	TRBJ2-7	-	-	14	CASSHLGSSYEQYF	TGCGCCAGCAGCCACCTCGGGAGTTCCTACGAGCAGTACTTC
TRBV30	TRBJ2-1	-	TRBD2	14	CAWSTSGVYNEQFF	TGTGCCTGGAGTACTAGCGGGGTCTACAATGAGCAGTTCTTC
TRBV21-1	TRBJ2-5	-	-	15	CASSKAGTTQETQYF	TGTGCCAGCAGCAAAGCGGGAACAACCCAAGAGACCCAGTACTTC
TRBV6-1	TRBJ1-4	-	-	14	CASSEVRVNEKLFF	TGTGCCAGCAGTGAAGTCCGAGTTAATGAAAAACTGTTTTTT
TRBV7-3	TRBJ2-7	-	-	17	CASSLTRPPPLIYEQYF	TGTGCCAGCAGCTTAACGAGACCCCCTCCCTTGATCTACGAGCAGTACTTC
TRBV27	TRBJ2-3	-	-	15	CASSPMGISTDTQYF	TGTGCCAGCAGCCCTATGGGGATTAGCACAGATACGCAGTATTTT
TRBV28	TRBJ2-1	-	-	16	CASSFAGRGAYNEQFF	TGTGCCAGCAGTTTCGCAGGAAGAGGTGCCTACAATGAGCAGTTCTTC
TRBV7-9	TRBJ2-1	-	TRBD2	16	CASTSGGLAGAGEQFF	TGTGCCAGCACCTCGGGAGGACTAGCGGGAGCGGGTGAGCAGTTCTTC
TRBV6-6	TRBJ2-7	-	TRBD2	15	CASTQTSGGSYEQYF	TGTGCCAGCACACAGACTAGCGGAGGCTCCTACGAGCAGTACTTC
TRBV7-9	TRBJ2-1	-	TRBD2	14	CASSLGGLANEQFF	TGTGCCAGCAGCTTAGGGGGACTAGCAAATGAGCAGTTCTTC
TRBV20-1	TRBJ1-1	-	-	11	CSARRSTEAFF	TGCAGTGCTAGAAGAAGCACTGAAGCTTTCTTT
TRBV5-5	TRBJ2-5	-	TRBD1	15	CASSPRTGGSETQYF	TGTGCCAGCAGCCCGCGGACAGGGGGATCAGAGACCCAGTACTTC
TRBV19	TRBJ1-2	-	TRBD1	14	CASSRDRSVGGYTF	TGTGCCAGTAGTCGGGACAGGTCAGTTGGTGGCTACACCTTC
TRBV5-1	TRBJ2-5	-	TRBD2	15	CASRVAGGLWETQYF	TGCGCCAGCAGAGTAGCGGGAGGATTGTGGGAGACCCAGTACTTC
TRBV4-1	TRBJ2-1	once	-	22	CASSQVRAQPRGRDFSYNEQFF	TGCGCCAGCAGCCAAGTGAGGGCCCAACCTAGGGGGCGGGATTTCTCCTACAATGAGCAGTTCTTC
TRBV6-1	TRBJ1-2	-	TRBD1	11	CASRIMTGPNF	TGTGCCAGCAGAATCATGACAGGGCCCAACTTC
TRBV27	TRBJ2-7	-	TRBD2	15	CASSLFRGGPYEQYF	TGTGCCAGCAGTTTATTTCGCGGGGGGCCGTACGAGCAGTACTTC
TRBV10-2	TRBJ2-2	-	-	12	CASSQSTGELFF	TGCGCCAGCAGTCAGTCCACCGGGGAGCTGTTTTTT
TRBV19	TRBJ2-2	-	-	13	CASSGRVTGELFF	TGTGCCAGTAGTGGTAGAGTCACCGGGGAGCTGTTTTTT
TRBV7-2	TRBJ2-7	once	TRBD1	14	CASSPGQGYTEQYF	TGTGCCAGCAGCCCGGGACAGGGGTACACCGAGCAGTACTTC
TRBV11-3	TRBJ2-1	-	-	14	CASSLRPGYNEQFF	TGTGCCAGCAGCTTAAGGCCGGGTTACAATGAGCAGTTCTTC
TRBV7-9	TRBJ2-1	-	TRBD2	18	CASRSTSGRAEAYNEQFF	TGTGCCAGCAGATCAACTAGCGGGAGGGCCGAAGCGTACAATGAGCAGTTCTTC
TRBV9	TRBJ1-1	-	TRBD1	15	CASSSEQGAVTEAFF	TGTGCCAGCAGCTCGGAACAGGGGGCGGTCACTGAAGCTTTCTTT
TRBV27	TRBJ2-7	-	TRBD1	14	CASTLRQGAYEQYF	TGTGCCAGCACTTTGCGACAGGGGGCCTACGAGCAGTACTTC
TRBV4-3	TRBJ1-1	-	-	14	CASSQMRGKTEAFF	TGCGCCAGCAGCCAAATGAGGGGAAAAACTGAAGCTTTCTTT
TRBV19	TRBJ2-6	-	-	16	CASSRWPSSGANVLTF	TGTGCCAGTAGCAGATGGCCCTCCTCTGGGGCCAACGTCCTGACTTTC
TRBV6-6	TRBJ1-5	-	TRBD1	14	CASRGQTNNQPQHF	TGTGCCAGCAGGGGACAGACCAACAATCAGCCCCAGCATTTT
TRBV5-6	TRBJ1-2	-	TRBD1	16	CASTRKDREDNYGYTF	TGTGCCAGCACCCGGAAGGACAGGGAGGACAACTATGGCTACACCTTC
TRBV5-1	TRBJ1-2	-	-	15	CASSLAGRRSYGYTF	TGCGCCAGCAGCTTGGCGGGACGGCGATCCTATGGCTACACCTTC
TRBV4-3	TRBJ1-4	-	-	19	CASSQDPPIYRRTNEKLFF	TGCGCCAGCAGCCAAGACCCTCCCATATACAGGAGAACTAATGAAAAACTGTTTTTT
TRBV6-1	TRBJ2-5	-	-	15	CASRPQGWGTETQYF	TGTGCCAGCAGGCCACAGGGTTGGGGGACGGAGACCCAGTACTTC
TRBV27	TRBJ1-1	-	-	14	CASRWGSRGTEAFF	TGTGCCAGCAGGTGGGGTAGCAGGGGCACTGAAGCTTTCTTT
TRBV18	TRBJ1-5	-	-	15	CASSAYRRSNQPQHF	TGTGCCAGCTCAGCCTACAGGAGAAGCAATCAGCCCCAGCATTTT
TRBV5-5	TRBJ1-5	-	-	13	CASNTGQQGPQHF	TGTGCCAGCAACACCGGACAACAGGGGCCCCAGCATTTT
TRBV6-1	TRBJ2-6	-	-	18	CASSERLLCTKSGQRPDF	TGTGCCAGCAGTGAGCGGCTCCTATGCACAAAGTCGGGCCAACGTCCTGACTTC
TRBV2	TRBJ2-1	-	TRBD2	17	CASRATRTRDYPSEQFF	TGTGCCAGCAGAGCAACTAGGACTCGGGACTACCCCTCTGAGCAGTTCTTC
TRBV6-1	TRBJ2-1	-	TRBD2	16	CASSVGTRSSYNEQFF	TGTGCCAGCAGTGTCGGGACTAGGAGCTCCTACAATGAGCAGTTCTTC
TRBV27	TRBJ1-1	-	-	16	CASSQIPLGTNTEAFF	TGTGCCAGCAGTCAAATCCCTTTGGGTACTAACACTGAAGCTTTCTTT
TRBV19	TRBJ1-4	-	-	12	CASSVTNEKLFF	TGTGCCAGTAGTGTAACTAATGAAAAACTGTTTTTT
TRBV19	TRBJ2-7	once	TRBD1	15	CASSKLRGQTYEQYF	TGTGCCAGTAGTAAACTTCGGGGACAGACCTACGAGCAGTACTTC
TRBV5-1	TRBJ2-2	once	-	15	CASSLGARGAGELFF	TGCGCCAGCAGCTTGGGGGCCAGGGGCGCCGGGGAGCTGTTTTTT
TRBV29-1	TRBJ2-1	-	-	14	CSVDQGGVYNEQFF	TGCAGCGTTGACCAGGGGGGCGTTTACAATGAGCAGTTCTTC
TRBV5-1	TRBJ1-5	-	-	15	CASSFQGNSNQPQHF	TGCGCCAGCAGCTTCCAGGGGAATAGCAATCAGCCCCAGCATTTT
TRBV7-2	TRBJ1-1	-	-	13	CASSIGQGSRAFF	TGTGCCAGCAGCATCGGGCAGGGTAGCCGAGCTTTCTTT
TRBV7-3	TRBJ2-1	-	TRBD1	16	CASSLGTGVLRNEQFF	TGTGCCAGCAGCTTAGGGACAGGAGTTTTGAGGAATGAGCAGTTCTTC
TRBV6-5	TRBJ2-3	-	TRBD2	14	CASSYGGGTDTQYF	TGTGCCAGCAGTTACGGCGGGGGGACAGATACGCAGTATTTT
TRBV5-1	TRBJ2-2	-	-	16	CASSLVGGANTGELFF	TGCGCCAGCAGCTTGGTGGGGGGCGCGAACACCGGGGAGCTGTTTTTT
TRBV27	TRBJ2-3	-	-	13	CASGWDIGGTQYF	TGTGCCAGCGGTTGGGACATCGGAGGGACGCAGTATTTT
TRBV7-3	TRBJ2-5	-	-	15	CASSLTGAEQETQYF	TGTGCCAGCAGCTTAACTGGGGCAGAACAAGAGACCCAGTACTTC
TRBV10-3	TRBJ1-1	-	TRBD1	15	CAISDRDRGRTEAFF	TGTGCCATCAGTGATCGGGACAGGGGGCGGACTGAAGCTTTCTTT
TRBV7-2	TRBJ2-5	-	-	13	CASSLTRLETQYF	TGTGCCAGCAGCTTAACACGATTGGAGACCCAGTACTTC
TRBV5-4	TRBJ2-6	-	TRBD1	17	CASSLGQGALGANVLTF	TGTGCCAGCAGCTTGGGACAGGGGGCGCTTGGGGCCAACGTCCTGACTTTC